A single sample is the source of the 5 T cell receptor beta chains below, sequenced in a study of blood T cell repertoires in COVID-19 (dated by TCRdb to about 2020). The library was produced with the immunoSEQ multiplex PCR assay. TCRdb provides this immuneACCESS table in a form limited to in-frame rearrangements. Some clones are lacking; in checked studies, under half of them reflect an unresolved V gene, and why the rest are absent is not known. Within this sample are 250,000 to 300,000 clones, with roughly 87% of them counted one time only. About 1% of the sample comes from the top ten. The sequencing input was PBMCs or T cells enriched from blood (not recorded which). The receptors were gathered from a woman aged 30 to 39 who had recovered from COVID-19.

The V gene is TRBV28, the J gene TRBJ1-5; 7 bases agree with TRBD1. This CDR3 is built from 16 residues. Germline-derived CDR1 and CDR2 are MDHEN and SYDVKM. With 5 bases clipped from V and 2 bases from J, the junction kept 9 bases outside the gene matches. CDR3 sequence (DNA): TGTGCCAGCAGTACCCGACAGGGTATAGGCAATCAGCCCCAGCATTTT. Translation gives CASSTRQGIGNQPQHF.

The CDR3 DNA sequence: TGCAGCGTTGTAGCCGGGACAGCAAATGGCTACACCTTC. Its translation: CSVVAGTANGYTF. The gene calls are TRBV29-1 and TRBJ1-2; TRBD1 agrees at 7 bases. Germline V CDR1 and CDR2: SQVTM, ANQGSEA. The CDR3 totals 13 residues. Trimming took 4 bases from V and 6 from J; bases not matched to a gene: 8. The full variable domain, its missing parts supplied by reference TRBV29-1 and TRBJ1-2, is SAVISQKPSRDICQRGTSLTIQCQVDSQVTMMFWYRQQPGQSLTLIATANQGSEATYESGFVIDKFPISRPNLTFSTLTVSNMSPEDSSIYLCSVVAGTANGYTFGSGTRLTVV.

The chain carries TRBV4-1 and TRBJ1-2; weak D call: TRBD1 (6 bases). Germline CDR1 is MGHRA and CDR2 is YSYEKL. The length of the CDR3 is 14 residues. Trimming pared 4 bases from V and 1 base from J, leaving 10 bases between. CDR3 loop: CASSPGQFNYGYTF. CDR3 in DNA: TGCGCCAGCAGCCCCGGACAGTTTAACTATGGCTACACCTTC.

CDR3 in DNA: TGTGCCAGCAGTTACCGGGGGGTCTACAATGAGCAGTTCTTC. It is translated as CASSYRGVYNEQFF. The chain employs TRBV6-2 or TRBV6-3 and TRBJ2-1; TRBD2 agrees at 7 bases. With 2 bases clipped from V and 3 bases from J, the junction kept 1 base outside the gene matches. Germline CDR1 and CDR2: MNHEY and SVGEGT. This CDR3 spans 14 amino acids.

A single count supports this clone. The J gene is TRBJ2-5, the V gene TRBV4-1; D is possibly TRBD2 (5 bases). The V end lost 0 bases, the J end lost 9 bases, and 14 bases lay between the germline ends. Germline V gene lookup returns CDR1 MGHRA and CDR2 YSYEKL. The CDR3 length is 14 residues. DNA of the CDR3: TGCGCCAGCAGCCAAGAAGTGGACTTAAGGGCCCAGTACTTC. Protein sequence: CASSQEVDLRAQYF.